This entry concerns a single TCR beta chain. Its matching antigen is unknown. This record comes from a study of regulatory T cells in long-lasting Graves disease. Study results and caveats: Persistent disease preferred TRBV28, TRBJ1-2 and TRBJ2-5; new disease, TRBV20-1 and TRBJ2-1. Only peripheral blood was studied, not thyroid tissue.

Construction of TCR beta libraries relied on iRepertoire HTBI primers and on Arm-PCR targeting CDR3 regions. TCRdb re-derived calls from the multiplex PCR reads in MiXCR, one entry per CDR3 protein. The sample lists 580,000 or so distinct CDR3 sequences, around 16% occurring once. V lost 6 bases and J lost 7, with 18 bases in between. From germline, CDR1 is SGHAT and CDR2 FQNNGV. This CDR3 spans 15 amino acids. Time point reported: newly diagnosed GD, antithyroid drugs for less than 3 months. Generation of the TCR library employed RNA extracted from PBMCs. Patient provenance is recorded as an endocrinology department in Xi'an, China. The sample was also linked to a second study, of T cells in Graves' hyperthyroidism and ophthalmopathy.

This chain uses TRBV11-2 with TRBJ2-2, with D perhaps matching TRBD2 (5 bases). This sequence was found in a man between 18 and 35 years old with Graves disease. Sequenced material: peripheral blood mononuclear cells (PBMCs), taken at new diagnosis, from a patient treated with antithyroid drugs. The CDR3 here is CASRPHVLGVGELFF. In DNA form, the CDR3 reads TGTGCCAGCAGGCCGCACGTACTCGGGGTCGGGGAGCTGTTTTTT.